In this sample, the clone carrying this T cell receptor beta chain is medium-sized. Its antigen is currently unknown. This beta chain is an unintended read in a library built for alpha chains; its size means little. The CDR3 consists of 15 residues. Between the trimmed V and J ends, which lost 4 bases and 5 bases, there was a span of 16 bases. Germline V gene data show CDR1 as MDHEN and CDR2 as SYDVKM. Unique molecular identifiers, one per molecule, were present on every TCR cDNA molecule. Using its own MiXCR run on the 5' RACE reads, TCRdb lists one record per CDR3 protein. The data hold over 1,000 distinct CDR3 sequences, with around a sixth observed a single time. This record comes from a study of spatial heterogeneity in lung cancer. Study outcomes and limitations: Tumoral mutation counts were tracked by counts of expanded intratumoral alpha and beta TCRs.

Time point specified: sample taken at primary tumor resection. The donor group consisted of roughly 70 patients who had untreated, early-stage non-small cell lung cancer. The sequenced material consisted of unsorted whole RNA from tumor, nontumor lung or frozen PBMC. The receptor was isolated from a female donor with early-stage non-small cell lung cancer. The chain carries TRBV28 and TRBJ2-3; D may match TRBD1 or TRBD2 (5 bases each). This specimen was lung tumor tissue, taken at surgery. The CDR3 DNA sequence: TGTGCCAGCAGTTCCCGGGACCTGCCGGGAGATACGCAGTATTTT. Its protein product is CASSSRDLPGDTQYF.